The clone carrying this T cell receptor beta chain has ten or more counts. Its antigen is undetermined. These data come from a study of T cells after yellow fever vaccination. Across the study: Fractions containing few cells were prepared with SMART-Seq v4 Ultra Low Input. General study results and limits: The booster response re-showed most primary clones: approximately 95% CD4, over 80% CD8. Abundant clonotypes from the bulk population could get into FACS-sorted repertoires as contaminants.

CDR1 is SGHRS, CDR2 YFSETQ, per germline. Trimming left V 4 bases short and J 12 bases short, with 11 bases between. The CDR3 totals 11 residues. TCRdb called the 5' RACE reads again in MiXCR, with one record for every CDR3 protein. This table holds a few hundred thousand distinct CDR3 sequences, 6.9% found once. The sequencing here drew on CD4+ T cells sorted from PBMCs, taken 15 days after the yellow fever booster vaccination. This receptor was identified in a man aged 25 to 40 who received the YFV17D yellow fever vaccine. V is TRBV5-1 and J is TRBJ2-1, with D unclear. The CDR3 is CASSKGTWQFF. The CDR3 nucleotides are TGCGCCAGCAGCAAGGGTACTTGGCAGTTCTTC.